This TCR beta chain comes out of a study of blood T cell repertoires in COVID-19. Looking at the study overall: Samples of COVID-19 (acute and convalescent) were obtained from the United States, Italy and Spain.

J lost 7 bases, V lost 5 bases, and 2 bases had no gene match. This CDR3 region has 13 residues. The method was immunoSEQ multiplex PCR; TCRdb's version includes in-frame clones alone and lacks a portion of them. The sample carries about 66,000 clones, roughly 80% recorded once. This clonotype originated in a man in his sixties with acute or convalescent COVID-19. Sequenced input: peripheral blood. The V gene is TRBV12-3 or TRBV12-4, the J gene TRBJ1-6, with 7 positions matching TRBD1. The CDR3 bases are TGTGCCAGCAGTGCGACAGGGAATTCACCCCTCCACTTT. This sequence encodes CASSATGNSPLHF.